This TCR beta chain originates from a study of spatial heterogeneity in lung cancer. From germline, CDR1 is MNHEY and CDR2 SVGAGI. J lost 4 bases, V lost 9 bases, and 5 bases had no gene match. The CDR3 covers 12 residues. Indicated time point: sample taken at primary tumor resection. The input material, whole RNA from tumor, nontumor lung or frozen PBMC, was sequenced unsorted. There were 65 or so donors, all of them untreated patients with early-stage non-small cell lung cancer. Individual TCR cDNA molecules each bore their own unique molecular identifier. TCRdb re-called the 5' RACE reads through MiXCR, storing one row per CDR3 protein. The table has about 21,000 distinct CDR3 sequences, about 4.6% seen once. This clonotype was seen at least ten times.

This sequence originates from a male donor with early-stage non-small cell lung cancer. The material was PBMCs, obtained at surgery. The chain is built from TRBV6-5 and TRBJ1-2; 7 bases fit TRBD1. The CDR3 nucleotides read TGTGCCAGTCTCGACAGGGCCTATGGCTACACCTTC. The encoded protein is CASLDRAYGYTF.